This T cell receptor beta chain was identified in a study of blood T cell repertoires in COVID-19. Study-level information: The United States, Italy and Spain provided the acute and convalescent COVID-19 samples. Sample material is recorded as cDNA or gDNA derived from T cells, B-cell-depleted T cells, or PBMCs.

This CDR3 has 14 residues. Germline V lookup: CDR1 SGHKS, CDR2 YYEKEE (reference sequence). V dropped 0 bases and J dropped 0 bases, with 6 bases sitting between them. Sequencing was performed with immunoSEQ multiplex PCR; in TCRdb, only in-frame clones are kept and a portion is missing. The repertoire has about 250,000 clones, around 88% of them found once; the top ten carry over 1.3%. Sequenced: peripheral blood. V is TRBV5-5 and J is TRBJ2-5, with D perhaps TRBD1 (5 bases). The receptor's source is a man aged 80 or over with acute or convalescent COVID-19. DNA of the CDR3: TGTGCCAGCAGCTTGGTAGGGGACCAAGAGACCCAGTACTTC. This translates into CASSLVGDQETQYF.